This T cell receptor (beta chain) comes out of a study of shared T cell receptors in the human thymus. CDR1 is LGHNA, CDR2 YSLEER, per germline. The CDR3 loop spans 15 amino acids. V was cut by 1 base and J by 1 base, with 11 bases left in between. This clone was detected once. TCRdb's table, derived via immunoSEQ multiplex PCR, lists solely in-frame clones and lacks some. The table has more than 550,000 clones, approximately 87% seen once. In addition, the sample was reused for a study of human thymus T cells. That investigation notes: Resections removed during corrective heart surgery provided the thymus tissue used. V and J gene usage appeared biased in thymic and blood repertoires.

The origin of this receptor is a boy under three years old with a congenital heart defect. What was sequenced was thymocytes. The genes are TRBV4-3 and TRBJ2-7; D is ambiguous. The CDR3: CASSQVLGRSYEQYF. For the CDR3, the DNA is TGCGCCAGCAGCCAAGTGTTGGGCAGGTCCTACGAGCAGTACTTC.